This T cell receptor (beta chain) was sequenced in a study of T cell repertoires in cytomegalovirus infection. Across the whole study: Public TCR beta signatures marked donors with CMV infection and the matching HLA.

TCRdb ran MiXCR on the reads and lists one entry per CDR3 protein. This repertoire shows hundreds of thousands of distinct CDR3 sequences, about a sixth found once; its top ten account for more than 10%. Overall study results and limits: In two of eight donors, the top clonotype was HLA-C-restricted CMV-specific.

Trimming pared 2 bases from V and 5 bases from J, leaving 13 bases between. The CDR3 is 15 amino acids. CDR1 is SGHTA and CDR2 is FQGNSA in the germline V gene. This clonotype was detected many times. Its matching antigen is unknown. This sequence joins TRBV7-2 and TRBJ1-5, with D maybe TRBD1 (5 bases). The source is a human donor in good health (CMV status not recorded). Some clones in this sample may be carry-over from other donors' samples. The sequencing input was PBMCs. Written as DNA, the CDR3 is TGTGCCAGCAGCTTAAACGAGGGAGGGGATCAGCCCCAGCATTTT. Translation gives CASSLNEGGDQPQHF.